This T cell receptor beta chain derives from a study of cytomegalovirus exposure and HLA in healthy donors. Of note for this clone: Its matching antigen is unknown.

Study results and caveats: Listed as cytomegalovirus-associated were 150 to 200 TCR beta chains. Among the most significant clusters, several appeared linked to common viral pathogens in a later analysis. The availability of immune exposure information extended only to CMV serostatus.

The PCR was carried out with 60 Vbeta primers and 13 Jbeta primers. Measured with immunoSEQ multiplex PCR; TCRdb has only the in-frame clones, and not every one. Of about 150,000 clones detected, 82% appear once; the ten largest clones hold 6.5% to 7.5%. V shed 7 bases, J shed 4 bases, and the junction held 6 bases outside the gene matches. This CDR3 is built from 15 residues. The V gene's germline CDR1 is SGHDT and CDR2 YYEEEE. The sequenced sample consisted of PBMCs. V and J are TRBV5-6 and TRBJ2-2; 11 nucleotides match TRBD1. This receptor was obtained from a woman aged 45 to 65 in good health and CMV-seropositive. The CDR3 here is CASGRGTGGTGELFF. As DNA, the CDR3 is TGTGCCAGCGGAAGGGGGACAGGGGGCACCGGGGAGCTGTTTTTT. Full variable domain (rest looked up from reference TRBV5-6 and TRBJ2-2): DAGVTQSPTHLIKTRGQQVTLRCSPKSGHDTVSWYQQALGQGPQFIFQYYEEEERQRGNFPDRFSGHQFPNYSSELNVNALLLGDSALYLCASGRGTGGTGELFFGEGSRLTVL.